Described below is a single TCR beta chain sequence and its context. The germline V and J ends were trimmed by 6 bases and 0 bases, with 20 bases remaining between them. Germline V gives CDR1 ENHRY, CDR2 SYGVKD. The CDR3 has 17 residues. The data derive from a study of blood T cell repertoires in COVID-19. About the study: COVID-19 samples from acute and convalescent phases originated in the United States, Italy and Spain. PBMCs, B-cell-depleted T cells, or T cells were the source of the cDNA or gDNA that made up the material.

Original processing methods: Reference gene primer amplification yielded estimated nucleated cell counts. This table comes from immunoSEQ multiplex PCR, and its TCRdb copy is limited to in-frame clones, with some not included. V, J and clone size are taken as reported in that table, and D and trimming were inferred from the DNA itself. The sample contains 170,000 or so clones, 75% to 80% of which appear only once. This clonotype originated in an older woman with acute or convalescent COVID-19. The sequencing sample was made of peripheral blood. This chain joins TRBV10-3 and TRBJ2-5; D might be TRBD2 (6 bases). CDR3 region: CAISRSGYPLYQETQYF. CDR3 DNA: TGTGCCATCAGCCGTAGCGGCTACCCTTTATACCAAGAGACCCAGTACTTC.